One T cell receptor (beta chain) is described in this entry. As yet, its antigen is unknown. Libraries were prepared by immunoSEQ multiplex PCR; TCRdb keeps only in-frame clonotypes and omits some of them. The sample contains over 65,000 clones, around 90% of which appear only once. This specimen comes from a study of OX40 agonist ivuxolimab in advanced cancers. Findings of the study overall: Near-lowest levels of clonal expansion characterized partial responders at 0.1-3.0 mg/kg.

V shed 2 bases and J 5 bases; nucleotides not matched to a gene: 5. Germline CDR1 and CDR2: MNHEY and SVGAGI. There are 15 residues in the CDR3. The origin of this receptor is an adult with an advanced solid tumor such as melanoma, head and neck, liver or kidney cancer. This chain connects TRBV6-5 to TRBJ2-1; 8 bases agree with TRBD2. This specimen was CD4+ or CD8+ T cells sorted from blood, taken in a trial of the OX40 agonist ivuxolimab. CDR3 region: CASSYVAGLNNEQFF. CDR3 sequence (DNA): TGTGCCAGCAGTTACGTAGCGGGGTTAAACAATGAGCAGTTCTTC.